The present T cell receptor beta chain was sequenced within a study of post-analysis software for immune sequencing data. Libraries were made from TCR beta cDNA, and they carried unique molecular identifiers. A single record per CDR3 protein comes from TCRdb applying MiXCR to the PCR reads. The table lists about 400,000 distinct CDR3 sequences, approximately 38% of them singletons. Points on this clonotype: Its antigen is unidentified.

Overall study findings and caveats: TRBV segments more frequent in patients than in controls numbered five and included TRBV5-6, TRBV5-1 and TRBV20-1.

The CDR3 is 15 amino acids. Trimming removed 2 bases at V and 8 bases at J, with 13 bases between. CDR1 is ENHRY and CDR2 is SYGVKD in the germline V gene. Material for sequencing was blood. This sequence originates from a girl aged 5-17 years with multiple sclerosis. V usage is TRBV10-3 and J usage is TRBJ1-6; D remains ambiguous. CDR3: CAISERGRTDSPLHF. The CDR3 coding sequence is TGTGCCATCAGTGAGAGAGGGAGGACTGATTCACCCCTCCACTTT.